The rows below give T cell receptor beta chains drawn from one sample of a study of T-cell memory formation after mild COVID-19. TCRdb re-analysed the 5' RACE reads in MiXCR, keeping a single row per CDR3 protein. The sample lists roughly 480,000 distinct CDR3 sequences, around a quarter seen once, with roughly an eighth in the top ten. The sequenced sample was PBMCs or a T cell subset sorted from them (not recorded which). The receptors originated from an adult woman who had mild COVID-19 (a few samples of this study predate the infection). Cell type and time point are not known. Each CDR3 is given with its conserved first and last residue. D genes are given only for firm matches. Only some rows state a clone size, as once, few, many or a class for expanded clones.

V: TRBV6-5
D: -
J: TRBJ2-7
size: -
DNA: TGTGCCAGCAGTTACTCGGTTGACAGATCCCTCTACGAGCAGTACTTC
CDR3: CASSYSVDRSLYEQYF

V: TRBV7-2
D: -
J: TRBJ2-2
size: -
DNA: TGTGCCAGCAGCTTCGACTCCCAGAACACCGGGGAGCTGTTTTTT
CDR3: CASSFDSQNTGELFF

V: TRBV7-2
D: -
J: TRBJ2-7
size: -
DNA: TGTGCCAGCAGCTTTCAGAGGGAGCAGTACTTC
CDR3: CASSFQREQYF

V: TRBV20-1
D: TRBD2
J: TRBJ2-7
size: -
DNA: TGCAGTGTAACACAGCGGGAGCCGGGGGAGCAGTACTTC
CDR3: CSVTQREPGEQYF

V: TRBV7-3
D: -
J: TRBJ2-2
size: few
DNA: TGTGCCAGCAGCTTAACCCCCTATACCGGGGAGCTGTTTTTT
CDR3: CASSLTPYTGELFF

V: TRBV12-3/TRBV12-4
D: -
J: TRBJ2-2
size: -
DNA: TGTGCCAGCAGTTCGGATAGAACTACAGGGTTGACCGGGGAGCTGTTTTTT
CDR3: CASSSDRTTGLTGELFF

V: TRBV6-1
D: -
J: TRBJ1-2
size: -
DNA: TGTGCCAGCAGTGAAGCATGGGGGCGATATGGCTACACCTTC
CDR3: CASSEAWGRYGYTF

V: TRBV28
D: -
J: TRBJ2-7
size: -
DNA: TGTGCCAGCATGGGGCTGGGAAGGTACGAGCAGTACTTC
CDR3: CASMGLGRYEQYF

V: TRBV27
D: -
J: TRBJ2-7
size: -
DNA: TGTGCCAGCAGACCGGGTGGGGGGATGAACGAGCAGTACTTC
CDR3: CASRPGGGMNEQYF

V: TRBV7-9
D: TRBD1
J: TRBJ2-7
size: many
DNA: TGTGCCAGCAGCGCACTCGACAGGGACACCTACGAGCAGTACTTC
CDR3: CASSALDRDTYEQYF

V: TRBV5-1
D: -
J: TRBJ2-5
size: few
DNA: TGCGCCAGCAGCCGAGACAGTATCCAAGAGACCCAGTACTTC
CDR3: CASSRDSIQETQYF

V: TRBV27
D: TRBD2
J: TRBJ2-3
size: -
DNA: TGTGCCAGCAGACCGCCGGGACTAGCGGGATTCACAGATACGCAGTATTTT
CDR3: CASRPPGLAGFTDTQYF

V: TRBV7-9
D: -
J: TRBJ1-2
size: once
DNA: TGTGCCAGCAGCTTAATTTTCAGGACCGACGGCTACACCTTC
CDR3: CASSLIFRTDGYTF

V: TRBV5-1
D: -
J: TRBJ2-1
size: many
DNA: TGCGCCAGCAGCTTGGCCCGTGCAGGACATGAGCAGTTCTTC
CDR3: CASSLARAGHEQFF

V: TRBV29-1
D: -
J: TRBJ2-2
size: -
DNA: TGCAGCGTTGAGTCAGGGTTGATAACCGGGGAGCTGTTTTTT
CDR3: CSVESGLITGELFF

V: TRBV29-1
D: -
J: TRBJ1-2
size: few
DNA: TGCAGCGTTCCGGGACTCAACTATGGCTACACCTTC
CDR3: CSVPGLNYGYTF

V: TRBV12-3/TRBV12-4
D: -
J: TRBJ2-5
size: few
DNA: TGTGCCAGCAGTTTAGGGACAGTCGGAGGGGCCCAGTACTTC
CDR3: CASSLGTVGGAQYF

V: TRBV6-5
D: -
J: TRBJ1-2
size: -
DNA: TGTGCCAGCAGTACCCTCGGGGTTAATGGCTACACCTTC
CDR3: CASSTLGVNGYTF

V: TRBV6-1
D: -
J: TRBJ2-5
size: -
DNA: TGTGCCAGCAGGGTGGAGACCCAGTACTTC
CDR3: CASRVETQYF

V: TRBV5-5
D: TRBD2
J: TRBJ2-7
size: -
DNA: TGTGCCAGCAGCTACAAGACTAGCGGGAGATCCTACGAGCAGTACTTC
CDR3: CASSYKTSGRSYEQYF

V: TRBV2
D: -
J: TRBJ2-5
size: few
DNA: TGTGCCTGCTCGGCCGGGGGCCAAGAGACCCAGTACTTC
CDR3: CACSAGGQETQYF

V: TRBV5-6
D: -
J: TRBJ1-1
size: -
DNA: TGTGCCAGCAGCCGCAGGGCTTGGAACACTGAAGCTTTCTTT
CDR3: CASSRRAWNTEAFF

V: TRBV12-3/TRBV12-4
D: -
J: TRBJ2-1
size: few
DNA: TGTGCCAGCAGTTCCGGGACCCATTCCTACAATGAGCAGTTCTTC
CDR3: CASSSGTHSYNEQFF

V: TRBV6-2/TRBV6-3
D: -
J: TRBJ1-2
size: -
DNA: TGTGCCAGCAGTCAAGACAAGTACGGCTACACCTTC
CDR3: CASSQDKYGYTF

V: TRBV7-2
D: -
J: TRBJ2-1
size: few
DNA: TGTGCCAGCAGCTTAGGGGACCTTTACAATGAGCAGTTCTTC
CDR3: CASSLGDLYNEQFF

V: TRBV4-2
D: TRBD2
J: TRBJ2-5
size: -
DNA: TGTGCCAGCAGCCAAGGACGGACTAGCGGGATGGAGACCCAGTACTTC
CDR3: CASSQGRTSGMETQYF

V: TRBV12-3/TRBV12-4
D: -
J: TRBJ1-1
size: -
DNA: TGTGCCAGCAGTCCCCCGGCGTTCAGAACTGAAGCTTTCTTT
CDR3: CASSPPAFRTEAFF

V: TRBV29-1
D: -
J: TRBJ1-1
size: -
DNA: TGCAGCGGGACGGAGATGTTGGCCACTGAAGCTTTCTTT
CDR3: CSGTEMLATEAFF

V: TRBV6-2/TRBV6-3
D: TRBD2
J: TRBJ2-5
size: -
DNA: TGTGCCAGCAGTTACTCGGGACTATCTTCGAAAGAGACCCAGTACTTC
CDR3: CASSYSGLSSKETQYF

V: TRBV7-8
D: -
J: TRBJ2-3
size: -
DNA: TGTGCCAGCAGCATCAAGGGGTCTCAAGATACGCAGTATTTT
CDR3: CASSIKGSQDTQYF

V: TRBV9
D: TRBD2
J: TRBJ2-7
size: few
DNA: TGTGCCAGCAGCCCCCCCGGGAGGCACTACGAGCAGTACTTC
CDR3: CASSPPGRHYEQYF

V: TRBV29-1
D: -
J: TRBJ2-1
size: many
DNA: TGCAGCGTTGATTTGCGCGGGGCCGGGAAGCAGTTCTTC
CDR3: CSVDLRGAGKQFF

V: TRBV4-1
D: -
J: TRBJ1-5
size: few
DNA: TGCGCCAGCAGCCCTAGGTCGGGAAATCAGCCCCAGCATTTT
CDR3: CASSPRSGNQPQHF

V: TRBV6-5
D: TRBD2
J: TRBJ2-1
size: -
DNA: TGTGCCAGCAGCACGCTAGCGGGAGGTCCGGATGAGCAGTTCTTC
CDR3: CASSTLAGGPDEQFF

V: TRBV29-1
D: TRBD2
J: TRBJ2-1
size: few
DNA: TGCAGCGTTGAATCTCTGGGAGGGGACGAGCAGTTCTTC
CDR3: CSVESLGGDEQFF

V: TRBV6-5
D: TRBD1
J: TRBJ2-3
size: few
DNA: TGTGCCAGCAGTTACTCGGGGACAGACACAGATACGCAGTATTTT
CDR3: CASSYSGTDTDTQYF

V: TRBV7-8
D: -
J: TRBJ2-5
size: -
DNA: TGTGCCAGCAGCTTACCCCGGGGGCGCGGGTGGGTCCGGGAGACCCAGTACTTC
CDR3: CASSLPRGRGWVRETQYF

V: TRBV12-3/TRBV12-4
D: TRBD1
J: TRBJ1-6
size: few
DNA: TGTGCCAGCAGTTTCGGGCAGGGGGCTTCACCCCTCCACTTT
CDR3: CASSFGQGASPLHF

V: TRBV25-1
D: -
J: TRBJ2-7
size: -
DNA: TGTGCCAGCAGTGTAGCCGCCTCCTACGAGCAGTACTTC
CDR3: CASSVAASYEQYF

V: TRBV20-1
D: -
J: TRBJ1-2
size: -
DNA: TGCAGTGCTAGAGAATATGGCTACACCTTC
CDR3: CSAREYGYTF

V: TRBV14
D: -
J: TRBJ2-2
size: -
DNA: TGTGCCAGCAGCCACTGGACGGAGAACACCGGGGAGCTGTTTTTT
CDR3: CASSHWTENTGELFF

V: TRBV7-9
D: -
J: TRBJ1-2
size: -
DNA: TGTGCCAGCAGCTTATTTAATTGGGACAACCGAATTAACTATGGCTACACCTTC
CDR3: CASSLFNWDNRINYGYTF

V: TRBV27
D: -
J: TRBJ2-1
size: few
DNA: TGTGCCAGCAGTTTAGAACCCCTGGTCGGGCAGTTCTTC
CDR3: CASSLEPLVGQFF

V: TRBV12-3/TRBV12-4
D: -
J: TRBJ1-2
size: many
DNA: TGTGCCAGCAGTCCCAGGGCCGCGATAAATGGCTACACCTTC
CDR3: CASSPRAAINGYTF

V: TRBV3-1
D: -
J: TRBJ2-3
size: -
DNA: TGTGCCAGCAGCCGAGCCGGAACAGATACGCAGTATTTT
CDR3: CASSRAGTDTQYF

V: TRBV24-1
D: TRBD2
J: TRBJ2-3
size: few
DNA: TGTGCCACCAGTGATTTTAGACTAGCGGAGAGCACAGATACGCAGTATTTT
CDR3: CATSDFRLAESTDTQYF

V: TRBV11-2
D: TRBD1
J: TRBJ1-2
size: once
DNA: TGTGCCAGCAGCCCCAGTCACGGGACAGCGTATGGCTACACCTTC
CDR3: CASSPSHGTAYGYTF

V: TRBV7-9
D: -
J: TRBJ2-1
size: -
DNA: TGTGCCAGCAGCTCCGGTGGGGGGGCGGGCAATGAGCAGTTCTTC
CDR3: CASSSGGGAGNEQFF

V: TRBV24-1
D: TRBD1
J: TRBJ2-5
size: -
DNA: TGTGCCACCAGTGATTTTACCAGGGGGCGAGAGACCCAGTACTTC
CDR3: CATSDFTRGRETQYF

V: TRBV7-8
D: -
J: TRBJ1-1
size: -
DNA: TGTGCCAGCAGCTTAGCAGGCTACGACACTGAAGCTTTCTTT
CDR3: CASSLAGYDTEAFF

V: TRBV6-5
D: TRBD1
J: TRBJ2-1
size: few
DNA: TGTGCCAGCAGTTACCTAACAGGGGTTGGCAATGAGCAGTTCTTC
CDR3: CASSYLTGVGNEQFF

V: TRBV24-1
D: -
J: TRBJ2-7
size: few
DNA: TGTGCCACCAGTGCCACCGGGAACTATTACGAGCAGTACTTC
CDR3: CATSATGNYYEQYF

V: TRBV5-6
D: -
J: TRBJ1-3
size: -
DNA: TGTGCCAGCAGACCGACAGGCGGAAACACCATATATTTT
CDR3: CASRPTGGNTIYF

V: TRBV27
D: -
J: TRBJ1-2
size: many
DNA: TGTGCCAGCAGTTTAAACGGTTGGTCAGCCCGCTACTATGGCTACACCTTC
CDR3: CASSLNGWSARYYGYTF